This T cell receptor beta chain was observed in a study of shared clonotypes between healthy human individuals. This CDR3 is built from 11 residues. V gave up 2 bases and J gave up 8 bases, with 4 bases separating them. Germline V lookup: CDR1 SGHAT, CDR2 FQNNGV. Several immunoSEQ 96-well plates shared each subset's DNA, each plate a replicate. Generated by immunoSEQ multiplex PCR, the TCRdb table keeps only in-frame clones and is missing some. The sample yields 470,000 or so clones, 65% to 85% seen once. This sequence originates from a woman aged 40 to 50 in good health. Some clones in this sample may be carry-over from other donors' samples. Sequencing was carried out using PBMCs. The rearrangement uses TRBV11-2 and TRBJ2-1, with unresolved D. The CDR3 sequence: CASSLRDEQFF. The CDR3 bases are TGTGCCAGCAGCTTAAGGGATGAGCAGTTCTTC.